One and the same sample provided the 9 T cell receptor beta chains below, sequenced in a study of Ad26.COV2.S vaccination and SARS-CoV-2 variants. Sample treatment: around 19 received Ad26.COV2.S at low or high dose, single or two shots; five or six received placebo; per-sample allocation not given. Specimen acquisition occurred on day 63 following the initial vaccine or placebo injection. Here immunoSEQ multiplex PCR was the method, and the copy in TCRdb shows in-frame clones only, minus some. The sample lists about 350,000 clones, roughly 90% occurring once. Sequencing was performed on peripheral blood, taken in a trial of Ad26.COV2.S vaccine versus placebo. Source of these receptors: a person between 18 and 59 years old who received the Ad26.COV2.S COVID-19 vaccine or a placebo.

V is TRBV15 and J is TRBJ2-5, with 12 bases aligning to TRBD1. This CDR3 comprises 16 residues. After removal of 5 bases from V and 2 bases from J, the junction contained 6 bases not matched to a gene. Germline assignment: CDR1 LNHNV and CDR2 YYDKDF (reference sequence). The CDR3 is CATSSPGQGAQETQYF. The CDR3 region has the DNA TGTGCCACCAGCTCACCGGGACAGGGGGCGCAAGAGACCCAGTACTTC.

This clone showed up just a few times. This chain uses TRBV27 with TRBJ1-2, with 10 bases matching TRBD1. Germline CDR1 reads MNHEY; CDR2 reads SMNVEV (reference sequence). This CDR3 is 15 amino acids long. Losses at the gene ends were 5 bases for V and 7 bases for J; bases not matched to a gene: 10. CDR3 region: CASSGIPGQGIGYTF. For the CDR3, the DNA is TGTGCCAGCAGTGGAATCCCGGGACAGGGGATTGGCTACACCTTC.

The chain joins TRBV7-2 to TRBJ2-5; no clear D gene. V lost 1 base to trimming and J lost 1 base, with 7 bases between them. Per germline, CDR1 SGHTA and CDR2 FQGNSA. The CDR3 length is 14 residues. CDR3 nucleotide sequence: TGTGCCAGCAGCTTAGATGGAGTCCAAGAGACCCAGTACTTC. This encodes CASSLDGVQETQYF.

The chain couples TRBV6-6 to TRBJ1-4; D might be TRBD1 (6 bases). The CDR3 runs to 14 residues. V was clipped by 6 bases and J by 3 bases, with 11 bases between them. Per germline, CDR1 MNHNY and CDR2 SVGAGI (reference sequence). The CDR3 DNA reads TGTGCCAGCAGAACAGGGCGCCCTAATGAAAAACTGTTTTTT. This codes for CASRTGRPNEKLFF.

The genes are TRBV4-2 and TRBJ1-5; tentative D call: TRBD1 (5 bases). The V end lost 2 bases, the J end lost 6 bases, and 11 bases lay between the germline ends. Germline V CDR1 and CDR2: LGHNA, YNFKEQ. CDR3 length equals 14 residues. CDR3 in DNA: TGTGCCAGCAGCCAACAGGGAGTAAGTCAGCCCCAGCATTTT. Protein sequence: CASSQQGVSQPQHF.

This clone has only a few counts. The chain couples TRBV18 to TRBJ2-7, with a possible D match to TRBD2 (5 bases). Trimming took 6 bases from V and 0 from J, leaving 18 bases between them. The CDR3 runs 16 residues. Germline V lookup: CDR1 KGHSH, CDR2 LQKENI. The CDR3 here is CASSPGPAGSSYEQYF. CDR3 in DNA: TGTGCCAGCTCGCCGGGCCCGGCGGGTAGCTCCTACGAGCAGTACTTC. The whole variable domain, filled in from reference TRBV18 and TRBJ2-7, reads NAGVMQNPRHLVRRRGQEARLRCSPMKGHSHVYWYRQLPEEGLKFMVYLQKENIIDESGMPKERFSAEFPKEGPSILRIQQVVRGDSAAYFCASSPGPAGSSYEQYFGPGTRLTVT.

This chain uses TRBV19 with TRBJ2-3; 10 positions agree with TRBD1. Trimming at V came to 7 bases and at J to 2 bases, leaving 6 bases not matched to a gene. The length of the CDR3 is 15 residues. The germline gives CDR1 LNHDA, CDR2 SQIVND (reference sequence). The CDR3, as DNA: TGTGCCAGTACCCGGACAGGGGGACACACAGATACGCAGTATTTT. Translated, it gives CASTRTGGHTDTQYF.

The chain uses TRBV19 and TRBJ2-1, with no clear D. The CDR3 length is 11 residues. Germline values: CDR1 LNHDA, CDR2 SQIVND (reference sequence). V was trimmed by 1 base and J by 8 bases, leaving 3 bases between them. The CDR3 sequence: CASSIGDEQFF. CDR3 DNA sequence: TGTGCCAGTAGTATAGGCGATGAGCAGTTCTTC. The variable domain in full, completed from reference TRBV19 and TRBJ2-1, reads DGGITQSPKYLFRKEGQNVTLSCEQNLNHDAMYWYRQDPGQGLRLIYYSQIVNDFQKGDIAEGYSVSREKKESFPLTVTSAQKNPTAFYLCASSIGDEQFFGPGTRLTVL.

The DNA for the CDR3 is TGTGCCAGCAGCTTGGGGGCAGGGGTGGGAGAGCAGTACTTC. This sequence encodes CASSLGAGVGEQYF. The rearrangement uses TRBV5-6 and TRBJ2-7; D is possibly TRBD1 (6 bases). This CDR3 contains 14 residues. Germline V gene data show CDR1 as SGHDT and CDR2 as YYEEEE. V was shortened by 0 bases and J by 7 bases, with 14 bases between the two germline ends.